This is a list of T cell receptor beta chains from one sample in a study of cytomegalovirus exposure and HLA in healthy donors. The protocol was immunoSEQ multiplex PCR, while the TCRdb copy is restricted to in-frame clones and leaves out a portion. The sample lists about 82,000 clones, roughly 80% occurring once. The sample consisted of PBMCs. These receptors were collected from a man between 45 and 60 years old in good health and CMV-seronegative. Both conserved end residues are part of each CDR3. D genes are given only for firm matches. Clone size appears in some rows only: once, few, many, or a class for an expanded clone.

TRBD1	TRBV6-5	TRBJ1-1	.	TGTGCCAGCAGTTACCTGGGACAGACCGAAGCTTTCTTT	CASSYLGQTEAFF
.	TRBV6-1	TRBJ2-7	.	TGTGCCAGCAACCCTAGCGCAACCTACGAGCAGTACTTC	CASNPSATYEQYF
TRBD1	TRBV27	TRBJ2-7	.	TGTGCCAGCAGTAGCTTAAATGGACAGGTGCACTACGAGCAGTACTTC	CASSSLNGQVHYEQYF
.	TRBV5-1	TRBJ1-2	.	TGCGCCAGCAGCCCCGATACAGGCAACTATGGCTACACCTTC	CASSPDTGNYGYTF
TRBD2	TRBV5-1	TRBJ2-5	.	TGCGCCAGCAAGGTTGGCGGGGGGAGGGAGACCCAGTACTTC	CASKVGGGRETQYF
TRBD1	TRBV7-2	TRBJ1-1	.	TGTGCCAGCAGCTTCGCCGACAGGGGGGCTTTCTTT	CASSFADRGAFF
.	TRBV6-6	TRBJ2-5	.	TGTGCCAGCAGTTCACAGGGTGGTTGGTTCCAGTACTTC	CASSSQGGWFQYF
.	TRBV9	TRBJ1-2	.	TGTGCCAGCAGCCTCCGTGCGGGGAAGGGGAACTATGGCTACACCTTC	CASSLRAGKGNYGYTF
.	TRBV5-1	TRBJ1-1	.	TGCGCCAGCAGCTTAATTCAGGGGCGGTCGGGCACTGAAGCTTTCTTT	CASSLIQGRSGTEAFF
.	TRBV5-1	TRBJ1-1	few	TGCGCCAGCAGCCGCATCCGGGGGACTAACACTGAAGCTTTCTTT	CASSRIRGTNTEAFF
.	TRBV5-1	TRBJ1-1	few	TGCGCCAGCAGCTTTGACAGGTCTAGTACCACTGAAGCTTTCTTT	CASSFDRSSTTEAFF
TRBD1	TRBV6-5	TRBJ1-6	.	TGTGCCAGCAGACAGGGGGGGAGCCCCCTCCACTTT	CASRQGGSPLHF
TRBD1	TRBV11-1	TRBJ2-1	.	TGTGCCAGCAGCTTAGTCGGGACAGGGGGCAGTGAGCAGTTCTTC	CASSLVGTGGSEQFF
TRBD1	TRBV5-6	TRBJ2-7	few	TGTGCCAGCAGTCTCCTCCCGGGACAGGGGGCCTACGAGCAGTACTTC	CASSLLPGQGAYEQYF
TRBD1	TRBV6-1	TRBJ1-5	once	TGTGCCAGCAGTGCCAGGGGGCCGGGGGTTCAGCCCCAGCATTTT	CASSARGPGVQPQHF
.	TRBV30	TRBJ2-5	.	TGTGCCTGGAGTGTACGGACTCGCGAGACCCAGTACTTC	CAWSVRTRETQYF
TRBD2	TRBV28	TRBJ2-7	.	TGTGCCAGCTGGTCCCACGGGAGGGACGAGCAGTACTTC	CASWSHGRDEQYF
.	TRBV5-4	TRBJ2-7	.	TGTGCCAGCAGCTTGGCAGGGGTAGGCTACGAGCAGTACTTC	CASSLAGVGYEQYF
TRBD1	TRBV6-5	TRBJ2-1	.	TGTGCCAGCAGTTCGATGACTGGCCCGGACAGGCAGCAGTTCTTC	CASSSMTGPDRQQFF
TRBD1	TRBV19	TRBJ2-7	once	TGTGCCAGTAGGGGGCAGGGGGCCCTCTCCTACGAGCAGTACTTC	CASRGQGALSYEQYF
.	TRBV5-1	TRBJ1-1	.	TGCGCCAGCAGTGCGAGGAGCACTGGAGCTTTCTTT	CASSARSTGAFF
TRBD1	TRBV5-1	TRBJ2-7	.	TGCGCCAGCAGCCGACAGGGGGGATCCTACGAGCAGTACTTC	CASSRQGGSYEQYF
.	TRBV6-6	TRBJ1-3	few	TGTGCCAGCACCCAGCGGTTGGTTGGAAACACCATATATTTT	CASTQRLVGNTIYF
.	TRBV6-6	TRBJ2-1	few	TGTGCCAGCAGAACAACGTCCAATGAGCAGTTCTTC	CASRTTSNEQFF
.	TRBV12-5	TRBJ2-5	.	TGTGCTAGTGGTTCCGGGACTCGTCAAGAGACCCAGTACTTC	CASGSGTRQETQYF
.	TRBV6-1	TRBJ1-1	.	TGTGCCAGCAGCCAAAGAAACAGGGAGAACACTGAAGCTTTCTTT	CASSQRNRENTEAFF
TRBD1	TRBV5-1	TRBJ1-2	.	TGCGCCAGCAGCTCCGGGACAGGGTCCAGTTATGGCTACACCTTC	CASSSGTGSSYGYTF
.	TRBV7-2	TRBJ2-3	.	TGTGCCAGCAGCTTCGAACTTAGCACAGATACGCAGTATTTT	CASSFELSTDTQYF
TRBD2	TRBV5-4	TRBJ2-7	.	TGTGCCAGCAGGTCTGCCGGGGGGTCGTACGAGCAGTACTTC	CASRSAGGSYEQYF
TRBD2	TRBV2	TRBJ2-5	.	TGTGCCAGCAGGCAACTAGCGGGGGACGAAGAGACCCAGTACTTC	CASRQLAGDEETQYF
.	TRBV5-1	TRBJ1-5	.	TGCGCCAGCAGCTTGGATTGGGGAGGCCAGCCCCAGCATTTT	CASSLDWGGQPQHF
.	TRBV15	TRBJ2-1	.	TGTGCCACCAGCAGAGATGAGGGGGTAGAGCAGTTCTTC	CATSRDEGVEQFF
TRBD1	TRBV28	TRBJ1-1	many	TGTGCCAGCATCACAGGGGGCAAGGGAACTGAAGCTTTCTTT	CASITGGKGTEAFF
TRBD1	TRBV30	TRBJ2-7	.	TGTGCCCTGGAGCAGACAGGGTCCCACGAGCAGTACTTC	CALEQTGSHEQYF
.	TRBV13	TRBJ1-1	.	TGTGCCAGCAGCTTAGGAGGTGGGGGGGACACTGAAGCTTTCTTT	CASSLGGGGDTEAFF
TRBD1	TRBV19	TRBJ2-1	few	TGTGCCAGTACACAGACAGGGTGGAATGAGCAGTTCTTC	CASTQTGWNEQFF
.	TRBV19	TRBJ1-6	.	TGTGCCAGTAGTAAATATCATTCACCCCTCCACTTT	CASSKYHSPLHF
TRBD2	TRBV7-6	TRBJ2-1	.	TGTGCCAGCTCCTCAGGAACTAGCGGGGGTTACAATGAGCAGTTCTTC	CASSSGTSGGYNEQFF
TRBD1	TRBV9	TRBJ2-7	.	TGTGCCAGCAGCAGGCAGGGGGCGGGCGAGCAGTACTTC	CASSRQGAGEQYF
TRBD1	TRBV29-1	TRBJ1-2	.	TGCAGCACGGGACAGGGAAACCCGTATGGCTACACCTTC	CSTGQGNPYGYTF
.	TRBV28	TRBJ2-7	.	TGTGCCAGCGTCACGGGGGGCCACGAGCAGTACTTC	CASVTGGHEQYF
.	TRBV27	TRBJ2-3	.	TGTGCCAGCAGTTTGGAGCTCGAACCAGATACGCAGTATTTT	CASSLELEPDTQYF
TRBD1	TRBV19	TRBJ1-5	.	TGTGCCAGTAGCCCGACCGGGACAGTCAGCCAGCCCCAGCATTTT	CASSPTGTVSQPQHF
TRBD1	TRBV19	TRBJ2-1	.	TGTGCCAGTAACAAACCATCCGGGGACAGGGTACATGAGCAGTTCTTC	CASNKPSGDRVHEQFF
TRBD2	TRBV13	TRBJ2-7	.	TGTGCCAGCAGCTCCACGTTAGCGGGGGGGCCTTACGAGCAGTACTTC	CASSSTLAGGPYEQYF
.	TRBV6-4	TRBJ2-2	.	TGTGCCAGCAGAGCTACAGGGTCGGGCGGGGAGCTGTTTTTT	CASRATGSGGELFF
TRBD2	TRBV7-9	TRBJ2-1	.	TGTGCCAGCAGCCCCGGGACTAATAAAGACAATGAGCAGTTCTTC	CASSPGTNKDNEQFF